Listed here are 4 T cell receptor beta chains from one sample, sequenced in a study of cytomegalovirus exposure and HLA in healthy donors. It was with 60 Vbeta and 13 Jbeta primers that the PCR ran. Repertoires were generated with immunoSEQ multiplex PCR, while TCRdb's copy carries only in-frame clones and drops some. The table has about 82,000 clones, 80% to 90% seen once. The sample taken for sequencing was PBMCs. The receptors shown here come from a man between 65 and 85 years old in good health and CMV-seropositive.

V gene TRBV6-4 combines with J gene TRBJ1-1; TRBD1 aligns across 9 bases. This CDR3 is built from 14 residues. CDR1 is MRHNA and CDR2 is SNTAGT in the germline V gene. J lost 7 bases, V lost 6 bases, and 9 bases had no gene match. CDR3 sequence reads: CASRVGTGRGEAFF. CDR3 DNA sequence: TGTGCCAGCAGAGTGGGGACAGGGCGGGGTGAAGCTTTCTTT.

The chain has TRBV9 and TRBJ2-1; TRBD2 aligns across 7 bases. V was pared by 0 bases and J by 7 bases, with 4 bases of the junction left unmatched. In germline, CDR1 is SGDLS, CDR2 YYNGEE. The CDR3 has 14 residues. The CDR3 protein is CASSVGGSPNEQFF. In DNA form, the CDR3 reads TGTGCCAGCAGCGTAGGCGGGAGTCCGAATGAGCAGTTCTTC.

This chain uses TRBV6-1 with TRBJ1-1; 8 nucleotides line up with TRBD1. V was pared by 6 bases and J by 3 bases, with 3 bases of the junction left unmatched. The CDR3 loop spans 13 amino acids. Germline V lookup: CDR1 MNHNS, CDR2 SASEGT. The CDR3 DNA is TGTGCCAGCAGAACAGGGGGTGACACTGAAGCTTTCTTT. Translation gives CASRTGGDTEAFF.

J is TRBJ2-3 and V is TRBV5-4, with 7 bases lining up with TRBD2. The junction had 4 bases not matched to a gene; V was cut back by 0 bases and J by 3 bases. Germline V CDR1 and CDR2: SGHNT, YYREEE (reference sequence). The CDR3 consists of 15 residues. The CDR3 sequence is CASSLDAGATDTQYF. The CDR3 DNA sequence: TGTGCCAGCAGCTTGGATGCGGGAGCAACAGATACGCAGTATTTT. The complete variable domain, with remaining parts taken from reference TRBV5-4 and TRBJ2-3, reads ETGVTQSPTHLIKTRGQQVTLRCSSQSGHNTVSWYQQALGQGPQFIFQYYREEENGRGNFPPRFSGLQFPNYSSELNVNALELDDSALYLCASSLDAGATDTQYFGPGTRLTVL.